This T cell receptor (beta chain) was retrieved from a study of cytomegalovirus exposure and HLA in healthy donors. Study conclusions and caveats: Over 150 TCR beta chains were listed as cytomegalovirus-associated. In a later analysis, productive TCRs from donors in an Asian-associated ancestry cluster reportedly carried fewer N-insertions than the cohort mean. An apparent linkage of common viral pathogens to several of the most significant clusters emerged in a later analysis. Most sequenced TCRs were rare (though some public TCRs occurred in many donors).

The V gene's germline CDR1 is KGHSH and CDR2 LQKENI. J was trimmed by 4 bases and V by 3 bases; bases with no gene match: 5. The CDR3 covers 15 residues. Amplification used 60 Vbeta primers and 13 Jbeta primers. Profiling relied on immunoSEQ multiplex PCR, and the TCRdb table lists in-frame clones only, not all of them. The repertoire includes 200,000 to 250,000 clones, over 70% of them detected once, and less than 9% sits in the top ten. Of note for this clone: Its target is unknown. Other nucleotide sequences in the sample specify the same CDR3.

The sequenced sample was PBMCs. The sequence came from an older woman in good health and CMV-seropositive. The chain is built from TRBV18 and TRBJ2-1; TRBD1 matches 8 bases. CDR3 coding DNA: TGTGCCAGCTCACCCGGGCAGGGGGCGTACAATGAGCAGTTCTTC. The encoded protein is CASSPGQGAYNEQFF.